This record looks at one T cell receptor (beta chain) sequence and its context. No antigen is known for it. The table came from immunoSEQ multiplex PCR; TCRdb's copy has only in-frame clones and leaves some out. The table records roughly 18,000 clones, around three quarters of them present only once. The source of the sample is a study of CD4 T cells in relation to SARS-CoV-2 and coronaviruses. Whole-study context: Negative control cultures got HIV-1 Nef peptides or no peptide. Study-wide results and limits: Compared with monoreactive clones, crossreactive clones showed significantly weaker SARS-CoV-2 expansion.

Before the COVID-19 pandemic, during about 2010-2018, CD4+ T cells were taken from unexposed donors. CD4+ T cells were isolated from the cells after about 11 days of culture. Testing used SARS-CoV-2 S/N and four cold-coronavirus spikes on unexposed-donor CD4+ T cells, cells permitting. This TCR came from a human donor in good health. The sample comprised CD4+ T cells from PBMCs, cultured in vitro.

DNA of the CDR3: TGTGCCAGCAGCCCCCGGGACGGATTCTACGAGCAGTACTTC. As protein: CASSPRDGFYEQYF. The chain has TRBV14 and TRBJ2-7; D is tentatively TRBD1 or TRBD2 (5 bases each). The CDR3 totals 14 residues. Germline CDR1 and CDR2: SGHDN and FVKESK. The V end lost 4 bases, the J end lost 3 bases, and 13 bases lay between the germline ends.